Here is one T cell receptor beta chain with its context. The antigen remains unidentified. Libraries were UMI-labeled 5' RACE TRB cDNA. TCRdb re-called the 5' RACE reads, yielding one record per CDR3 amino acid sequence without DNA. Recorded here are roughly 8,000 distinct CDR3 sequences; the top ten clones represent over 2%. The germline CDR1 and CDR2 sequences are SQVTM and ANQGSEA. The CDR3 consists of 12 residues. This sample was taken from a study of CXCR3-negative and CXCR3-positive naive CD8 T cells. Study-level findings and limits: TRB CDR3s were more hydrophobic in CXCR3-positive than in CXCR3-negative naive cells.

The sequence was obtained from a human donor in good health. Some clones in this sample may be carry-over from other donors' samples. Sequencing used naive CXCR3- CD8+ T cells from blood. Subset reported: CD45RO-CCR7+CD27+CD95- naive CD8+ T cells lacking CXCR3 (TNR3-). The gene calls are TRBV29-1 and TRBJ1-2; TCRdb names TRBD1, which stays unverified in the absence of DNA. CDR3 residues: CSVEGGAGGYTF.